The 25 T cell receptor beta chains below come from one sample, sequenced in a study of blood T cell repertoires in COVID-19 (TCRdb year 2020). Library prep was done by the immunoSEQ multiplex PCR assay. Not all clones reach the TCRdb copy of this immuneACCESS table, which keeps in-frame sequences only. Checked studies attribute under half of the gap to unresolved V genes and leave the rest unexplained. The sample profile shows about 330,000 clones; over 80% of them were found once. Jointly, the top ten make up around 5% of the sample. The material sequenced was PBMCs or T cells enriched from blood (not recorded which). Source of these receptors: a man aged 25 to 40 who had recovered from COVID-19.

V is TRBV13 and J is TRBJ2-1; D is uncertain. Trimming took off 5 bases at V and 0 bases at J, with 11 bases between the two ends. The CDR3 sequence is 15 residues long. Germline CDR1 PRHDT, CDR2 FYEKMQ (reference sequence). CDR3 sequence reads: CASSNSAYSYNEQFF. CDR3 in DNA: TGTGCCAGCAGCAACAGTGCCTACTCCTACAATGAGCAGTTCTTC.

The chain couples TRBV5-1 to TRBJ2-3, with 10 nucleotides matching TRBD2. The V gene end was trimmed by 1 base and the J gene end by 0 bases; junction bases not matched to a gene: 2. This CDR3 has 16 amino acids. The germline CDR1 and CDR2 sequences are SGHRS and YFSETQ. This CDR3 is CASSLPGLASTDTQYF. In nucleotides, the CDR3 is TGCGCCAGCAGCTTGCCGGGACTAGCGAGCACAGATACGCAGTATTTT.

V and J are TRBV3-1 (or the pseudogene TRBV3-2) and TRBJ1-3, with unresolved D. CDR1 and CDR2 from the germline V gene are LGHDT and YNNKEL (reference sequence). The CDR3 has 15 residues. The V gene lost 3 bases and the J gene lost 0 bases, with 9 bases spanning the gap. CDR3 coding DNA: TGTGCCAGCAGCCATAGTCGGTTCTCTGGAAACACCATATATTTT. Translated: CASSHSRFSGNTIYF.

The rearrangement joins TRBV5-8 to TRBJ1-4; D not resolved. Germline V gives CDR1 SGHTS, CDR2 YDEGEE. V lost 4 bases to trimming and J lost 5 bases, with 12 bases between them. The CDR3 sequence is 14 residues long. The CDR3 coding sequence is TGTGCCAGCAGCCCTCCGGGAGGAAATGAAAAACTGTTTTTT. Its translation is CASSPPGGNEKLFF. The entire variable domain, with the rest obtained from reference TRBV5-8 and TRBJ1-4, is as follows: EAGVTQSPTHLIKTRGQQATLRCSPISGHTSVYWYQQALGLGLQFLLWYDEGEERNRGNFPPRFSGRQFPNYSSELNVNALELEDSALYLCASSPPGGNEKLFFGSGTQLSVL.

The chain has TRBV6-6 and TRBJ2-7; 7 nucleotides line up with TRBD1. Unmatched junction bases numbered 16, after V lost 5 bases and J lost 3 bases. Germline V lookup: CDR1 MNHNY, CDR2 SVGAGI (reference sequence). CDR3 length equals 17 residues. CDR3 in amino acids: CASSLLGATGTHYEQYF. In DNA, the CDR3 is TGTGCCAGCAGTCTCCTCGGAGCGACAGGGACCCACTACGAGCAGTACTTC.

The chain recombines TRBV25-1 with TRBJ2-3, with D perhaps matching TRBD2 (7 bases). Germline lookup yields CDR1 MGHDK and CDR2 SYGVNS. The CDR3 runs 15 residues. The germline V and J ends were trimmed by 5 bases and 6 bases, with 18 bases remaining between them. The CDR3 region has the DNA TGTGCCAGCAGTTTAAGAGGGGGGGCCGTGGATACGCAGTATTTT. It specifies CASSLRGGAVDTQYF. Looking up the rest from reference TRBV25-1 and TRBJ2-3 gives the full variable domain: EADIYQTPRYLVIGTGKKITLECSQTMGHDKMYWYQQDPGMELHLIHYSYGVNSTEKGDLSSESTVSRIRTEHFPLTLESARPSHTSQYLCASSLRGGAVDTQYFGPGTRLTVL.

This chain joins TRBV19 and TRBJ1-2; no clear D gene. The CDR3 totals 14 residues. V lost 5 bases and J 1 base, leaving 11 bases between the germline ends. The V gene's germline CDR1 is LNHDA and CDR2 SQIVND (reference sequence). CDR3 loop: CASSLVRGNYGYTF. CDR3 sequence (DNA): TGTGCCAGTAGTTTGGTCCGCGGTAACTATGGCTACACCTTC.

The CDR3 loop is CASTRSGGYNEQFF. The CDR3 DNA reads TGTGCCAGCACCAGGAGCGGGGGGTACAATGAGCAGTTCTTC. V and J are TRBV6-5 and TRBJ2-1; 9 nucleotides align to TRBD2. From germline, CDR1 is MNHEY and CDR2 SVGAGI. The V and J ends lost 7 bases and 4 bases, in that order; junction bases with no gene match: 5. The CDR3 length is 14 residues.

The chain couples TRBV28 to TRBJ1-2; D perhaps matches TRBD1 (6 bases). Trimming took 2 bases from V and 8 from J, leaving 18 bases between them. This CDR3 region has 15 residues. CDR1 and CDR2 (germline): MDHEN, SYDVKM. CDR3 nucleotides: TGTGCCAGCAGTTTAGATGTTGGGGGGGCGCGCGGCTACACCTTC. It encodes CASSLDVGGARGYTF.

The table lists this clone with a count of one. The rearrangement uses TRBV5-4 and TRBJ2-7, with D possibly matching TRBD1 (5 bases). This CDR3 has 13 residues. In germline, CDR1 is SGHNT, CDR2 YYREEE (reference sequence). Trimming removed 2 bases from V and 6 bases from J, with 12 bases in between. The CDR3 loop reads CASSFQGRGEQYF. CDR3 DNA sequence: TGTGCCAGCAGCTTTCAGGGTAGGGGCGAGCAGTACTTC.

The rearrangement links TRBV29-1 to TRBJ1-1; weak D call: TRBD1 (6 bases). Germline CDR1 is SQVTM and CDR2 is ANQGSEA. V gave up 4 bases and J gave up 1 base, with 10 bases separating them. The CDR3 loop spans 13 amino acids. CDR3 sequence reads: CSVVARGNTEAFF. The CDR3 DNA sequence: TGCAGCGTTGTTGCCAGGGGGAACACTGAAGCTTTCTTT.

This clone was picked up one time. V and J are TRBV21-1 and TRBJ1-6; TRBD1, the D gene given by the table, was not confirmed from the DNA. TRBV21-1 is tagged as a pseudogene. The CDR3 is 16 residues long. CDR3 sequence reads: CASSKHWGLNNSPLHF. CDR3 nucleotide sequence: TGTGCCAGCAGCAAACATTGGGGCTTAAATAATTCACCCCTCCACTTT.

J is TRBJ2-7 and V is TRBV27; perhaps TRBD2 as D (6 bases). The germline gives CDR1 MNHEY, CDR2 SMNVEV (reference sequence). V was cut by 6 bases and J by 2 bases, with 20 bases left in between. The CDR3 covers 16 residues. The CDR3 region is CASRNRRGINPYEQYF. DNA of the CDR3: TGTGCCAGCAGAAACCGGCGGGGAATCAACCCCTACGAGCAGTACTTC.

This sequence joins TRBV10-3 and TRBJ2-5; TRBD2 matches 13 bases. The trim removed 10 bases at V and 0 bases at J, leaving 8 bases unmatched. CDR1 ENHRY and CDR2 SYGVKD come from the germline V gene. This CDR3 contains 16 residues. The CDR3 loop reads CATSGLAGDYQETQYF. DNA of the CDR3: TGTGCCACCAGCGGACTAGCGGGGGACTACCAAGAGACCCAGTACTTC.

The chain combines TRBV28 with TRBJ2-7; D gene unclear. Germline-derived CDR1 and CDR2 are MDHEN and SYDVKM. CDR3 size: 13 residues. V lost 11 bases to trimming and J lost 3 bases, with 17 bases between them. This CDR3 reads CAVVSLQHYEQYF. DNA for the CDR3: TGTGCCGTGGTTTCGTTACAGCACTACGAGCAGTACTTC.

V is TRBV5-1 and J is TRBJ1-6; the D gene is possibly TRBD1 (5 bases). Trimming took off 3 bases at V and 7 bases at J, with 11 bases between the two ends. This CDR3 is built from 14 residues. Germline assignment: CDR1 SGHRS and CDR2 YFSETQ. This CDR3 is CASSYPDKNSPLHF. The CDR3 bases are TGCGCCAGCAGCTATCCGGACAAAAATTCACCCCTCCACTTT.

This rearrangement joins TRBV2 to TRBJ1-2; 11 nucleotides align to TRBD1. V shed 5 bases, J shed 6 bases, and the junction held 8 bases outside the gene matches. The CDR3 length is 15 residues. Germline CDR1 is SNHLY and CDR2 is FYNNEI. Here the CDR3 reads CASSLLPDRGHGYTF. CDR3 sequence (DNA): TGTGCCAGCAGTCTACTCCCGGACAGGGGGCATGGCTACACCTTC.

The gene calls are TRBV12-3 or TRBV12-4 and TRBJ2-2; D is unresolved. This CDR3 has 13 residues. Trimming removed 3 bases at V and 5 bases at J, with 7 bases between. The CDR3 DNA reads TGTGCCAGCAGTTTTTCATTTACCGGGGAGCTGTTTTTT. This gives the protein CASSFSFTGELFF.

The chain employs TRBV13 and TRBJ1-1; TRBD1 agrees at 7 bases. Trimming cost V 6 bases and J 2 bases; bases outside gene matches: 9. Germline V gene data show CDR1 as PRHDT and CDR2 as FYEKMQ (reference sequence). The CDR3 totals 15 residues. CDR3 residues: CASRHRTGGNTEAFF. The CDR3 nucleotides are TGTGCCAGCAGGCATAGGACAGGCGGCAACACTGAAGCTTTCTTT.

The rearrangement joins TRBV7-2 to TRBJ2-7, with TRBD1 as a possible D gene (5 bases). The CDR3 runs to 12 residues. Trimming took off 2 bases at V and 5 bases at J, with 7 bases between the two ends. The V gene's germline CDR1 is SGHTA and CDR2 FQGNSA. The CDR3 loop reads CASSLSGNEQYF. The CDR3 nucleotides read TGTGCCAGCAGCTTATCAGGGAACGAGCAGTACTTC. Combining the CDR3 with reference TRBV7-2 and TRBJ2-7 gives the whole variable domain GAGVSQSPSNKVTEKGKDVELRCDPISGHTALYWYRQSLGQGLEFLIYFQGNSAPDKSGLPSDRFSAERTGGSVSTLTIQRTQQEDSAVYLCASSLSGNEQYFGPGTRLTVT.

The chain links TRBV23-1 to TRBJ2-4; the D gene is possibly TRBD1 (8 bases). TRBV23-1 is an ORF; its function is uncertain. Trimming left V 2 bases short and J 9 bases short, with 14 bases between. The CDR3 length is 14 residues. CDR3 in amino acids: CASSQRTGRGIQYF. CDR3 sequence (DNA): TGCGCCAGCAGTCAAAGGACAGGGAGGGGCATTCAGTACTTC.

The chain links TRBV21-1 to TRBJ2-7; the table names TRBD1, a call not compared with the DNA. TRBV21-1 is designated a pseudogene. CDR3 length: 14 residues. This CDR3 reads CASSNQTGGYEQYF. The CDR3 coding sequence is TGTGCCAGCAGCAACCAAACAGGGGGCTACGAGCAGTACTTC.

This rearrangement joins TRBV29-1 to TRBJ2-7; D is unclear. Trimming pared 5 bases from V and 0 bases from J, leaving 11 bases between. In germline, CDR1 is SQVTM, CDR2 ANQGSEA. This CDR3 is built from 13 residues. The DNA for the CDR3 is TGCAGCGTTCAGACACTTGTCTCCTACGAGCAGTACTTC. This encodes CSVQTLVSYEQYF.

The V and J genes are TRBV9 and TRBJ2-1; 11 nucleotides match TRBD1. The V and J ends lost 2 bases and 10 bases, in that order; junction bases with no gene match: 11. In germline, CDR1 is SGDLS, CDR2 YYNGEE. This CDR3 region has 16 residues. In nucleotides, the CDR3 is TGTGCCAGCAGCGTTGAAGGACAGGGGGCTTTCGGGGAGCAGTTCTTC. It yields the protein CASSVEGQGAFGEQFF.

This clone was seen only a few times. The rearrangement joins TRBV5-1 to TRBJ1-2; D is unresolved. CDR3 size: 16 residues. Germline values: CDR1 SGHRS, CDR2 YFSETQ. V was pared by 0 bases and J by 5 bases, with 17 bases between. This CDR3 reads CASSLAGGRSLYGYTF. CDR3 DNA sequence: TGCGCCAGCAGCTTGGCCGGTGGCAGGTCCCTATATGGCTACACCTTC.